The 28 T cell receptor beta chains in this list originate from one sample, sequenced in a study of cytomegalovirus exposure and HLA in healthy donors. The study ran its PCR with 60 Vbeta and 13 Jbeta primers. Data came from immunoSEQ multiplex PCR; TCRdb stores just in-frame clones and leaves some out. The sample yields approximately 130,000 clones, approximately 78% seen once. The sample was PBMCs. The source of these receptors is a human donor in good health.

The chain combines TRBV6-5 with TRBJ2-3; 7 bases agree with TRBD2. Per germline, CDR1 MNHEY and CDR2 SVGAGI. With 0 bases clipped from V and 6 bases from J, the junction kept 6 bases outside the gene matches. The CDR3 sequence is 15 residues long. This chain's CDR3 is CASSYSSGVVDTQYF. The CDR3 DNA sequence: TGTGCCAGCAGTTACTCGAGCGGGGTGGTGGATACGCAGTATTTT.

The sample holds a few counts of this clone. The rearrangement uses TRBV28 and TRBJ1-2; D call uncertain. The V gene lost 2 bases and the J gene lost 7 bases, with 14 bases spanning the gap. Germline values: CDR1 MDHEN, CDR2 SYDVKM. CDR3 length: 14 amino acids. CDR3 in amino acids: CASSLHDNVLGYTF. Written as DNA, the CDR3 is TGTGCCAGCAGTTTACACGACAACGTTCTTGGCTACACCTTC.

The CDR3 spells CASRPTESSYNSPLHF. Here the CDR3 DNA reads TGCGCCAGCAGACCCACCGAGAGCTCCTATAATTCACCCCTCCACTTT. This sequence joins TRBV4-1 and TRBJ1-6; no firm D call. The CDR3 length is 16 residues. The V end lost 6 bases, the J end lost 0 bases, and 12 bases lay between the germline ends. Germline CDR1 MGHRA, CDR2 YSYEKL.

J is TRBJ2-7 and V is TRBV28, with a weak D call TRBD1 (6 bases). V was shortened by 5 bases and J by 0 bases, with 17 bases between the two germline ends. The CDR3 is 16 residues long. CDR1 and CDR2 (germline): MDHEN, SYDVKM. The chain's CDR3 is CASSNGTPLTSYEQYF. CDR3 sequence (DNA): TGTGCCAGCAGTAACGGGACACCTCTCACCTCCTACGAGCAGTACTTC.

The rearrangement uses TRBV29-1 and TRBJ1-2, with D possibly being TRBD1 (6 bases). Germline V gene sequence: CDR1 SQVTM, CDR2 ANQGSEA. The CDR3 is 12 residues long. The V gene lost 3 bases and the J gene lost 7 bases, with 12 bases spanning the gap. The chain's CDR3 is CSVDTGTGGYTF. The DNA for the CDR3 is TGCAGCGTTGACACAGGGACGGGTGGCTACACCTTC.

This clone was counted a few times. The rearrangement links TRBV5-8 to TRBJ2-3; perhaps TRBD2 as D (5 bases). CDR3 length: 12 residues. V lost 0 bases and J 9 bases, leaving 8 bases between the germline ends. The germline CDR1 and CDR2 sequences are SGHTS and YDEGEE. CDR3 nucleotide sequence: TGTGCCAGCAGCTTGGTCCGAGGGACGCAGTATTTT. Translation: CASSLVRGTQYF.

This clone was seen more than once but under ten times. The chain uses TRBV7-8 and TRBJ2-1; the D gene is possibly TRBD2 (6 bases). CDR1 and CDR2 (germline): SGHVS, FQNEAQ. This CDR3 spans 14 amino acids. The V end lost 5 bases, the J end lost 2 bases, and 10 bases lay between the germline ends. This CDR3 is CASSVWRAYNEQFF. The CDR3, as DNA: TGTGCCAGCAGCGTTTGGAGGGCCTACAATGAGCAGTTCTTC.

The rearrangement uses TRBV5-6 and TRBJ1-2; D unclear. Germline CDR1 SGHDT, CDR2 YYEEEE. V lost 0 bases and J 4 bases, leaving 13 bases between the germline ends. This CDR3 has 15 amino acids. Here the CDR3 reads CASSLGAWAIYGYTF. The CDR3 DNA follows: TGTGCCAGCAGCTTGGGGGCTTGGGCTATCTATGGCTACACCTTC.

The J gene is TRBJ2-5, the V gene TRBV5-1; 7 bases line up with TRBD2. Trimming took 4 bases from V and 1 from J; bases not matched to a gene: 10. Per the germline V gene, CDR1 is SGHRS and CDR2 is YFSETQ. The CDR3 runs to 16 residues. CDR3: CASSLLMSSGQETQYF. The CDR3 DNA sequence: TGCGCCAGCAGCCTCCTCATGTCTAGCGGCCAAGAGACCCAGTACTTC.

The chain couples TRBV9 to TRBJ2-7; 10 nucleotides agree with TRBD1. The V gene's germline CDR1 is SGDLS and CDR2 YYNGEE. The CDR3 consists of 15 residues. The ends lost 3 bases at V and 4 bases at J; junction bases unmatched: 7. CDR3 loop: CASSAGQGFRYEQYF. The CDR3 DNA is TGTGCCAGCAGCGCGGGACAGGGGTTTCGGTACGAGCAGTACTTC.

This chain uses TRBV29-1 with TRBJ1-1; 7 nucleotides match TRBD1. Unmatched junction bases numbered 8, after V lost 6 bases and J lost 4 bases. Germline loops: CDR1 SQVTM, CDR2 ANQGSEA. The CDR3 covers 13 residues. The CDR3 loop is CSVMTGTGTEAFF. The CDR3 DNA sequence: TGCAGCGTGATGACAGGGACGGGCACTGAAGCTTTCTTT.

CDR3 in amino acids: CASRHRALNTEAFF. The CDR3 DNA reads TGTGCCAGCAGGCACAGGGCCCTGAACACTGAAGCTTTCTTT. The chain joins TRBV6-1 to TRBJ1-1; perhaps TRBD1 as D (6 bases). This CDR3 comprises 14 residues. V lost 6 bases to trimming and J lost 0 bases, with 11 bases between them. Germline CDR1 MNHNS, CDR2 SASEGT.

The chain recombines TRBV25-1 with TRBJ2-2; 10 bases align to TRBD2. V lost 4 bases to trimming and J lost 5 bases; unmatched junction nucleotides: 7. This CDR3 is built from 16 residues. Germline V gene data show CDR1 as MGHDK and CDR2 as SYGVNS. The CDR3 coding sequence is TGTGCCAGCAGTGCCGTAGCGGGAGGTGGAACCGGGGAGCTGTTTTTT. Its protein product is CASSAVAGGGTGELFF.

The chain recombines TRBV11-3 with TRBJ2-3, with 11 bases that match TRBD2. J was trimmed by 8 bases and V by 5 bases; bases with no gene match: 9. Germline CDR1 and CDR2: SGHNT and YENEEA. CDR3 length: 15 residues. The CDR3 coding sequence is TGTGCCAGCAGCCCGGGACTAGCGGAGGCCGGTACGCAGTATTTT. Encoded protein: CASSPGLAEAGTQYF.

A few counts support this clone. J is TRBJ2-2 and V is TRBV13, with 15 bases that match TRBD2. There are 15 residues in the CDR3. From germline, CDR1 is PRHDT and CDR2 FYEKMQ (reference sequence). V was clipped by 4 bases and J by 6 bases; unmatched bases: 0. The CDR3 coding sequence is TGTGCCAGCAGCTGGACTAGCGGGGGGGCCGGGGAGCTGTTTTTT. Translation gives CASSWTSGGAGELFF.

As regards this clone: One end of the junction varies from germline; a read error may be responsible. J is TRBJ2-3 and V is TRBV5-4, with a tentative D call TRBD1 (5 bases). The CDR3 loop spans 13 amino acids. Germline V gene sequence: CDR1 SGHNT, CDR2 YYREEE (reference sequence). CDR3 sequence reads: CASSFKGPDTPFF. CDR3 DNA: TGTGCCAGCAGCTTCAAGGGGCCAGACACCCCCTTTTTC.

The rearrangement uses TRBV4-3 and TRBJ2-3, with 7 bases matching TRBD1. Trimming cost V 0 bases and J 2 bases; bases outside gene matches: 2. Germline V CDR1 and CDR2: LGHNA, YSLEER. This CDR3 region has 15 residues. The CDR3 nucleotides are TGCGCCAGCAGCCAAGATGGGACAGACACAGATACGCAGTATTTT. Its translation: CASSQDGTDTDTQYF.

The V gene is TRBV7-9, the J gene TRBJ2-1; TRBD1 matches at 9 bases. Trimming at V came to 5 bases and at J to 8 bases, leaving 22 bases not matched to a gene. Per germline, CDR1 SEHNR and CDR2 FQNEAQ (reference sequence). The CDR3 loop spans 19 amino acids. Here the CDR3 DNA reads TGTGCCAGCAGCACATACCCCGCGGACAGGGGACCACCTGAAGATGAGCAGTTCTTC. It encodes CASSTYPADRGPPEDEQFF.

J is TRBJ1-4 and V is TRBV19; D remains unclear. Germline V gene sequence: CDR1 LNHDA, CDR2 SQIVND (reference sequence). Trimming took 1 base from V and 7 from J, leaving 13 bases between them. This CDR3 is 15 amino acids long. The DNA of the CDR3 is TGTGCCAGTAGTATAGGCGGAGGGAAGGTTGAAAAACTGTTTTTT. It codes for CASSIGGGKVEKLFF.

This chain links TRBV6-5 with TRBJ1-3; 9 positions agree with TRBD1. Unmatched junction bases numbered 1, after V lost 6 bases and J lost 4 bases. The CDR3 covers 13 residues. In germline, CDR1 is MNHEY, CDR2 SVGAGI. CDR3: CASSGTGGNTIYF. The CDR3 region has the DNA TGTGCCAGCAGCGGGACAGGGGGAAACACCATATATTTT.

The chain is built from TRBV2 and TRBJ1-1; 10 positions match TRBD1. Germline-derived CDR1 and CDR2 are SNHLY and FYNNEI. The V and J ends lost 4 bases and 2 bases, in that order; junction bases with no gene match: 4. This CDR3 is 15 amino acids long. The CDR3 protein is CASSADRGGNTEAFF. The CDR3 coding sequence is TGTGCCAGCAGTGCGGACAGGGGGGGAAACACTGAAGCTTTCTTT.

This clone has just a few counts. The rearrangement joins TRBV30 to TRBJ1-5, with D perhaps TRBD1 (5 bases). The germline CDR1 and CDR2 sequences are GTSNPN and SVGIG (reference sequence). V was trimmed by 3 bases and J by 11 bases, leaving 20 bases between them. This CDR3 is 14 amino acids long. CDR3 amino acids: CAWSASGQSISQHF. CDR3 in DNA: TGTGCCTGGAGCGCCTCAGGGCAGTCAATTTCCCAGCATTTT.

The V and J genes are TRBV6-6 and TRBJ2-5, with a tentative D call TRBD2 (5 bases). Germline CDR1 MNHNY, CDR2 SVGAGI (reference sequence). V was clipped by 7 bases and J by 5 bases, with 20 bases between them. The CDR3 is 15 residues long. The CDR3 DNA reads as TGTGCCAGCACCCAACGCGGCCAAACGGGGGAGACCCAGTACTTC. It codes for CASTQRGQTGETQYF.

This sequence joins TRBV5-6 and TRBJ2-1; possibly TRBD2 for D (7 bases). The germline V and J ends were trimmed by 1 base and 7 bases, with 24 bases remaining between them. The CDR3 totals 18 residues. Germline CDR1 and CDR2: SGHDT and YYEEEE. The CDR3 protein is CASSLFLARQRGGNEQFF. The CDR3 DNA is TGTGCCAGCAGCTTGTTCCTAGCGAGGCAAAGGGGGGGGAATGAGCAGTTCTTC. The variable domain in full, completed from reference TRBV5-6 and TRBJ2-1, reads DAGVTQSPTHLIKTRGQQVTLRCSPKSGHDTVSWYQQALGQGPQFIFQYYEEEERQRGNFPDRFSGHQFPNYSSELNVNALLLGDSALYLCASSLFLARQRGGNEQFFGPGTRLTVL.

The chain recombines TRBV14 with TRBJ1-5; 7 positions match TRBD1. This CDR3 has 13 residues. Germline V gene data show CDR1 as SGHDN and CDR2 as FVKESK. The V segment lost 3 bases and the J segment 7 bases; nucleotides outside the gene matches: 3. The CDR3 spells CASSQSQGQPQHF. The CDR3 nucleotides are TGTGCCAGCAGCCAGTCACAGGGGCAGCCCCAGCATTTT.

This clone came up a few times. This chain connects TRBV7-3 to TRBJ2-1, with D tentatively TRBD2 (5 bases). The ends were cut back, 3 bases at V and 1 base at J, with 7 bases in the middle. The CDR3 length is 14 residues. Germline CDR1 SGHTA, CDR2 FQGTGA. The CDR3 DNA reads as TGTGCCAGCAGCTTCTCGGGGTCCTACAATGAGCAGTTCTTC. Its translation is CASSFSGSYNEQFF.

This chain links TRBV29-1 with TRBJ2-7; unclear D gene. Germline CDR1 and CDR2: SQVTM and ANQGSEA. The CDR3 spans 11 residues. V lost 4 bases and J 3 bases, leaving 7 bases between the germline ends. The CDR3, as DNA: TGCAGCGTTGGTTACGGCTACGAGCAGTACTTC. Translated, it gives CSVGYGYEQYF.

The chain joins TRBV7-2 to TRBJ2-3; 13 nucleotides line up with TRBD2. The germline V gene has CDR1 SGHTA and CDR2 FQGNSA. J was trimmed by 1 base and V by 1 base; bases with no gene match: 8. This CDR3 contains 19 residues. Here the CDR3 DNA reads TGTGCCAGCAGCTTAGGTTTACTAGCGGGAGGGAGGCGCACAGATACGCAGTATTTT. Its translation: CASSLGLLAGGRRTDTQYF.